A selection of T cell receptor beta chains follows, all from one sample in a study of beta chain features in type 1 diabetes. Profiling relied on immunoSEQ multiplex PCR, and the TCRdb table lists in-frame clones only, not all of them. The repertoire consists of about 300,000 clones, with approximately 13% occurring once and the leading ten covering about 0.016%. The sequenced sample was naive CD4+ T cells from blood. The origin of the receptors is a woman in her late teens or twenties with type 1 diabetes. The CDR3 runs from the conserved cysteine through the conserved F or W. A D gene is named only where the DNA matches it firmly. Rows may omit the clone size; those that give it use once, few, many or a size class.

D: TRBD1; size: few; J: TRBJ1-1; V: TRBV9; DNA: TGTGCCAGCAGCGTAGCTCCGACAGGGGACACTGAAGCTTTCTTT; CDR3: CASSVAPTGDTEAFF
D: TRBD1; size: -; J: TRBJ2-7; V: TRBV9; DNA: TGTGCCAGCAGCGTAGCCCCCCCCGGACAGGGGGCGTCCTACGAGCAGTACTTC; CDR3: CASSVAPPGQGASYEQYF
D: -; size: few; J: TRBJ1-2; V: TRBV27; DNA: TGTGCCAGCAGTTCCTCCCAGGGTTTTAACTATGGCTACACCTTC; CDR3: CASSSSQGFNYGYTF
D: -; size: -; J: TRBJ2-6; V: TRBV7-2; DNA: TGTGCCAGCAGCGTGAGGTTATCTGGGGCCAACGTCCTGACTTTC; CDR3: CASSVRLSGANVLTF
D: TRBD1; size: -; J: TRBJ2-5; V: TRBV6-1; DNA: TGTGCCAGCAGCCCGCGGACAGGCGAAGAGACCCAGTACTTC; CDR3: CASSPRTGEETQYF
D: TRBD1; size: few; J: TRBJ2-3; V: TRBV10-3; DNA: TGTGCCATCAGTGTACAGGGGACAGATACGCAGTATTTT; CDR3: CAISVQGTDTQYF
D: -; size: few; J: TRBJ2-7; V: TRBV28; DNA: TGTGCCAGCAGGGCGGGACGAAAGTCCTACGAGCAGTACTTC; CDR3: CASRAGRKSYEQYF
D: -; size: -; J: TRBJ2-1; V: TRBV19; DNA: TGTGCCAGTAGTTATGACAGTACCAACTGGAATAGCGAGCAGTTCTTC; CDR3: CASSYDSTNWNSEQFF
D: TRBD1; size: few; J: TRBJ1-5; V: TRBV27; DNA: TGTGCCAGCAGTCCACGGGACAGGGGGGATCAGCCCCAGCATTTT; CDR3: CASSPRDRGDQPQHF
D: TRBD1; size: -; J: TRBJ1-4; V: TRBV7-2; DNA: TGTGCCAGCAGCCTGGACAGGGGTAATGAAAAACTGTTTTTT; CDR3: CASSLDRGNEKLFF
D: -; size: -; J: TRBJ2-3; V: TRBV9; DNA: TGTGCCAGCAGCGTACTACCCAGCACAGATACGCAGTATTTT; CDR3: CASSVLPSTDTQYF
D: -; size: few; J: TRBJ1-1; V: TRBV9; DNA: TGTGCCAGCAGCGTAGCCGGACACCAGAACACTGAAGCTTTCTTT; CDR3: CASSVAGHQNTEAFF
D: -; size: -; J: TRBJ1-5; V: TRBV7-8; DNA: TGTGCCAGCAGCTTAGCCCGGGGGCGGGAGAATCAGCCCCAGCATTTT; CDR3: CASSLARGRENQPQHF
D: TRBD2; size: few; J: TRBJ2-7; V: TRBV11-1; DNA: TGTGCCAGCAGCTTATTAGGACTAGCGGGGACCGAGCAGTACTTC; CDR3: CASSLLGLAGTEQYF
D: TRBD1; size: few; J: TRBJ1-2; V: TRBV30; DNA: TGTGCCTGGAGTCCGGACAGGGGAGGAGGCTACACCTTC; CDR3: CAWSPDRGGGYTF
D: -; size: few; J: TRBJ2-5; V: TRBV28; DNA: TGTGCCAGCAGTTTCTCAAGGGGGGGTGGCGAGACCCAGTACTTC; CDR3: CASSFSRGGGETQYF
D: -; size: -; J: TRBJ1-1; V: TRBV29-1; DNA: TGCAGCGTTGAAGTGCCGGGGTCAGAAGCTTTCTTT; CDR3: CSVEVPGSEAFF
D: TRBD1; size: -; J: TRBJ2-2; V: TRBV27; DNA: TGTGCCAGCAGTTTAAACAGGGGCGGGGAGCTGTTTTTT; CDR3: CASSLNRGGELFF
D: TRBD1; size: -; J: TRBJ2-1; V: TRBV5-4; DNA: TGTGCCAGCAGCTTGACCGGGACAGGGCAGTTCTTC; CDR3: CASSLTGTGQFF
D: TRBD2; size: -; J: TRBJ2-7; V: TRBV5-1; DNA: TGCGCCAGCAGCTGGGGGATAGCGGGAGCCAGCTACGAGCAGTACTTC; CDR3: CASSWGIAGASYEQYF
D: -; size: -; J: TRBJ2-7; V: TRBV7-2; DNA: TGTGCCAGCAGCCCGGGGCGGGGAAGGGGGCCATATGAGCAGTACTTC; CDR3: CASSPGRGRGPYEQYF
D: TRBD2; size: -; J: TRBJ2-1; V: TRBV29-1; DNA: TGCAGCGTTTCTACGGGAGGGGGGTCCTACAATGAGCAGTTCTTC; CDR3: CSVSTGGGSYNEQFF
D: TRBD1; size: -; J: TRBJ1-1; V: TRBV10-3; DNA: TGTGCCATCAGGGGACAGGGGGACACTGAAGCTTTCTTT; CDR3: CAIRGQGDTEAFF
D: TRBD2; size: -; J: TRBJ2-3; V: TRBV7-2; DNA: TGTGCCAGCAGCGCGACTAGCGGGGCAGATACGCAGTATTTT; CDR3: CASSATSGADTQYF
D: TRBD2; size: few; J: TRBJ2-7; V: TRBV10-3; DNA: TGTGCCATCGGGACTAGCGGCGCCTACGAGCAGTACTTC; CDR3: CAIGTSGAYEQYF
D: TRBD2; size: -; J: TRBJ2-2; V: TRBV2; DNA: TGTGCCAGCAGGTTCCTAGCGGGAGGCGGGGAGCTGTTTTTT; CDR3: CASRFLAGGGELFF
D: -; size: -; J: TRBJ2-7; V: TRBV27; DNA: TGTGCCAGCAGTTTACGACTTGAGGCCGCATCGCCGTACGAGCAGTACTTC; CDR3: CASSLRLEAASPYEQYF
D: TRBD2; size: few; J: TRBJ2-2; V: TRBV7-2; DNA: TGTGCCAGCAGCTCCCGGACTAGCGGGACAACCGGGGAGCTGTTTTTT; CDR3: CASSSRTSGTTGELFF
D: -; size: few; J: TRBJ2-7; V: TRBV19; DNA: TGTGCCAGTAAGTGGAGGCACTCGAGATCCTACGAGCAGTACTTC; CDR3: CASKWRHSRSYEQYF
D: -; size: few; J: TRBJ2-2; V: TRBV11-3; DNA: TGTGCCAGCAGCGCCCAGGTCGGGGAGCTGTTTTTT; CDR3: CASSAQVGELFF
D: -; size: -; J: TRBJ2-5; V: TRBV2; DNA: TGTGCCAGCAGTGAACGGCCACCCCCTAGAGAGACCCAGTACTTC; CDR3: CASSERPPPRETQYF
D: -; size: -; J: TRBJ2-5; V: TRBV7-2; DNA: TGTGCCAGCAGCCCCCCTAGGGGGATTCAAGAGACCCAGTACTTC; CDR3: CASSPPRGIQETQYF
D: TRBD1; size: -; J: TRBJ1-5; V: TRBV7-2; DNA: TGTGCCAGCAGCCGACAGGGGGTAAGCAATCAGCCCCAGCATTTT; CDR3: CASSRQGVSNQPQHF
D: -; size: -; J: TRBJ1-2; V: TRBV30; DNA: TGTGCCTGGAGTACGGGGGTGGGGTATGGCTACACCTTC; CDR3: CAWSTGVGYGYTF
D: -; size: -; J: TRBJ1-1; V: TRBV18; DNA: TGTGCCAGCTCACGTAGTCTCGACACTGAAGCTTTCTTT; CDR3: CASSRSLDTEAFF
D: -; size: -; J: TRBJ2-3; V: TRBV7-2; DNA: TGTGCCAGCAGCTTAATTCCGGGGACAGATACGCAGTATTTT; CDR3: CASSLIPGTDTQYF
D: TRBD2; size: -; J: TRBJ2-3; V: TRBV27; DNA: TGTGCCAGCAAACCAGGGGATGAAGCGGGAGTACCAGATACGCAGTATTTT; CDR3: CASKPGDEAGVPDTQYF
D: -; size: few; J: TRBJ1-1; V: TRBV9; DNA: TGTGCCAGCAGCCAGAATCAGAACACTGAAGCTTTCTTT; CDR3: CASSQNQNTEAFF
D: TRBD2; size: once; J: TRBJ2-1; V: TRBV30; DNA: TGTGCCTGGAGTGTAATTGCGGGAGTGAATGAGCAGTTCTTC; CDR3: CAWSVIAGVNEQFF
D: -; size: -; J: TRBJ1-1; V: TRBV7-2; DNA: TGTGCCAGCAGCCTACAGGGGAACACTGAAGCTTTCTTT; CDR3: CASSLQGNTEAFF
D: TRBD1; size: few; J: TRBJ2-4; V: TRBV11-2; DNA: TGTGCCAGCAGCTTAAGGGACAGTTTAGCCAAAAACATTCAGTACTTC; CDR3: CASSLRDSLAKNIQYF
D: -; size: -; J: TRBJ2-3; V: TRBV29-1; DNA: TGCAGCGTTGCAGGGTCGGGCCGCACAGATACGCAGTATTTT; CDR3: CSVAGSGRTDTQYF
D: TRBD1; size: few; J: TRBJ2-2; V: TRBV30; DNA: TGTGCCTGGAGCGTTTGGGACAGGGACAGCGGGGAGCTGTTTTTT; CDR3: CAWSVWDRDSGELFF
D: TRBD1; size: -; J: TRBJ2-5; V: TRBV6-5; DNA: TGTGCCAGCAGTTCGGGACAGCAACAAGAGACCCAGTACTTC; CDR3: CASSSGQQQETQYF
D: TRBD2; size: few; J: TRBJ2-7; V: TRBV7-2; DNA: TGTGCCAGCAGCTTAGGATTGGGACTAGCTTTGGACGAGCAGTACTTC; CDR3: CASSLGLGLALDEQYF